What follows are 4 T cell receptor beta chains derived from one specimen sequenced in a study of cytomegalovirus exposure and HLA in healthy donors. 60 Vbeta and 13 Jbeta primers were used in PCR. Using immunoSEQ multiplex PCR, the repertoire was profiled, and TCRdb retains in-frame clones only, with some absent. The sample has some 70,000 clones. The sequenced material came from PBMCs. The receptors originated from a man aged 35-49 years in good health and CMV-seronegative.

The J gene is TRBJ2-7, the V gene TRBV28; 7 bases align to TRBD2. The CDR3 loop spans 15 amino acids. Germline CDR1 is MDHEN and CDR2 is SYDVKM. V was pared by 6 bases and J by 2 bases, with 10 bases of the junction left unmatched. Here the CDR3 DNA reads TGTGCCAGCAGCTGGGAGGGGATGGCCGCCTACGAGCAGTACTTC. It yields the protein CASSWEGMAAYEQYF.

The chain recombines TRBV19 with TRBJ2-3; D remains unclear. Trimming cost V 4 bases and J 3 bases, with 17 bases left between them. This CDR3 is built from 16 residues. Germline assignment: CDR1 LNHDA and CDR2 SQIVND (reference sequence). CDR3 sequence: CASSTPSWPRTDTQYF. CDR3 bases: TGTGCCAGTAGTACGCCGTCTTGGCCCAGGACAGATACGCAGTATTTT.

The CDR3 nucleotides read TGTGCCAGCAGCTGGAAGGTGAGCGGGGGATCCACAGATACGCAGTATTTT. Its protein is CASSWKVSGGSTDTQYF. The chain links TRBV7-2 to TRBJ2-3; 8 bases fit TRBD2. With V trimmed by 4 bases and J by 2 bases, 11 bases remained unmatched. Germline V lookup: CDR1 SGHTA, CDR2 FQGNSA. The CDR3 contains 17 residues. The full variable domain, rest sourced from reference TRBV7-2 and TRBJ2-3, is GAGVSQSPSNKVTEKGKDVELRCDPISGHTALYWYRQSLGQGLEFLIYFQGNSAPDKSGLPSDRFSAERTGGSVSTLTIQRTQQEDSAVYLCASSWKVSGGSTDTQYFGPGTRLTVL.

V usage is TRBV5-1 and J usage is TRBJ2-2, with no clear D. Germline CDR1 SGHRS, CDR2 YFSETQ. CDR3 length: 12 residues. Trimming took 6 bases from V and 6 from J, leaving 9 bases between them. CDR3 protein: CASNYLAGELFF. The CDR3 bases are TGCGCCAGCAATTACTTAGCCGGGGAGCTGTTTTTT.